This note documents a single TCR beta chain sequence. Its antigen is as yet unknown. These data come from a study of Graves' ophthalmopathy and Graves' hyperthyroidism. Findings and caveats of the study: Built on 13 signatures, a model told ophthalmopathy apart from stable hyperthyroidism with 85% to 90% sensitivity and 80% to 82% specificity.

Presentation of ophthalmopathy in the donors involved moderate-to-severe activity, CAS ≥3, NOSPECS ≥4 and a duration under 3 months. The sequenced template was RNA, covering the TCR beta CDR3 region. First-round RT-PCR relied on HTBI primers, and a second-round multiplex PCR came next. TCRdb re-derived calls from the multiplex PCR reads in MiXCR, one entry per CDR3 protein. The sample carries about 700,000 distinct CDR3 sequences, about two fifths recorded once. The CDR3 runs to 15 residues. Germline CDR1 and CDR2: SQVTM and ANQGSEA. V lost 1 base and J 5 bases, leaving 17 bases between the germline ends.

The chain combines TRBV29-1 with TRBJ2-5; TRBD2 is a possible D gene (6 bases). This TCR was sampled from an adult man with Graves' ophthalmopathy. Sequencing used peripheral blood. The CDR3 DNA sequence: TGCAGCGTTGAAGGGTTTAGCGGTAGCGAGGAGACCCAGTACTTC. It yields the protein CSVEGFSGSEETQYF. Based on the CDR3 plus reference TRBV29-1 and TRBJ2-5, the full variable domain is SAVISQKPSRDICQRGTSLTIQCQVDSQVTMMFWYRQQPGQSLTLIATANQGSEATYESGFVIDKFPISRPNLTFSTLTVSNMSPEDSSIYLCSVEGFSGSEETQYFGPGTRLLVL.